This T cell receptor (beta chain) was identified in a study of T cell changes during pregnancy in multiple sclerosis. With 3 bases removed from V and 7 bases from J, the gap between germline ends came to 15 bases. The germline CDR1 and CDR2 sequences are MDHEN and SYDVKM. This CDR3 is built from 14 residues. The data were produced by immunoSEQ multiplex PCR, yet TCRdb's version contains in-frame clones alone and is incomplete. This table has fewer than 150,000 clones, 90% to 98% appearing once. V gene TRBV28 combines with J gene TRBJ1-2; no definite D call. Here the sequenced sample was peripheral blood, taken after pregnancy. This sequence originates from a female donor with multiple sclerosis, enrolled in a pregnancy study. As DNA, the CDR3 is TGTGCCAGCAGTTTTAACTCGGGGATAAGTGGCTACACCTTC. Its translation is CASSFNSGISGYTF.